Sequencing of this T cell receptor (beta chain) was carried out in a study of blood T cell repertoires in COVID-19. Study background: The United States, Italy and Spain were the sources of the acute and convalescent COVID-19 samples. Sample material is recorded as cDNA or gDNA derived from T cells, B-cell-depleted T cells, or PBMCs.

The Seattle patients, enrolled during active infection, were followed longitudinally. Trimming took 2 bases from V and 2 from J; bases not matched to a gene: 8. CDR1 MNHEY and CDR2 SMNVEV come from the germline V gene (reference sequence). The CDR3 contains 17 residues. How the authors handled the data: By means of reference gene primer amplification, nucleated cell counts were estimated. This table comes from immunoSEQ multiplex PCR, and its TCRdb copy is limited to in-frame clones, with some not included. V and J calls and clone size follow that table, whereas D and trimming were derived from the DNA. The table includes some 250,000 clones, 85% to 90% detected once.

This chain links TRBV27 with TRBJ2-7; 11 nucleotides match TRBD1. This TCR derives from an older woman with COVID-19, enrolled during active disease. Sequencing was done on a sample of peripheral blood. CDR3 loop: CASSLRGPGQGAYEQYF. The DNA for the CDR3 is TGTGCCAGCAGTTTAAGGGGGCCGGGACAGGGGGCCTACGAGCAGTACTTC.